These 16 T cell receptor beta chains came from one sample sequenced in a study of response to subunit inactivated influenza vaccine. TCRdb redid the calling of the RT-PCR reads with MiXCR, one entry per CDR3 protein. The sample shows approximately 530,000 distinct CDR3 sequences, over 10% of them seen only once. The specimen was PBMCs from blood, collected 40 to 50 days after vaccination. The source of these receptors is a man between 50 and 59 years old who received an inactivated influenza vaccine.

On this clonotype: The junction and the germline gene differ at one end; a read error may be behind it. The CDR3 protein is CASSGGSGGQEIQYF. CDR3 nucleotides: TGCGCCAGCAGCGGTGGGTCAGGGGGCCAAGAGATCCAGTACTTC. The genes are TRBV5-1 and TRBJ2-5; 8 nucleotides line up with TRBD1. Germline assignment: CDR1 SGHRS and CDR2 YFSETQ. This CDR3 comprises 15 residues.

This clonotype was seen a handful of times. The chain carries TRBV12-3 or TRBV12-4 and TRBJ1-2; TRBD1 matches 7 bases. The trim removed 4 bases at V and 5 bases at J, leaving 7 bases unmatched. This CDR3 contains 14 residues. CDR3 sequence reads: CASSSGTAVYGYTF. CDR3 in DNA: TGTGCCAGCAGTTCCGGGACAGCGGTTTATGGCTACACCTTC.

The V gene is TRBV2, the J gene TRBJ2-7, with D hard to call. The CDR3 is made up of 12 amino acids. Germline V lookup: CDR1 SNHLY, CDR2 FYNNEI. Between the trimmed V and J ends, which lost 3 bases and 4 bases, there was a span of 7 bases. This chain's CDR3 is CASSELKYEQYF. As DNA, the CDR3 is TGTGCCAGCAGTGAGCTAAAATACGAGCAGTACTTC. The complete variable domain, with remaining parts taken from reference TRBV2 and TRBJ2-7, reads EPEVTQTPSHQVTQMGQEVILRCVPISNHLYFYWYRQILGQKVEFLVSFYNNEISEKSEIFDDQFSVERPDGSNFTLKIRSTKLEDSAMYFCASSELKYEQYFGPGTRLTVT.

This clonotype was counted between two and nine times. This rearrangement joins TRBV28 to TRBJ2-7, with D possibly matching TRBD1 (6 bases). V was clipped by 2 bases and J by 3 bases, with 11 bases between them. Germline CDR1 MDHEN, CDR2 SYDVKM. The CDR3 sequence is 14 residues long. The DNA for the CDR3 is TGTGCCAGCAGTTTAATGGTAGGGGGCTACGAGCAGTACTTC. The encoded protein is CASSLMVGGYEQYF.

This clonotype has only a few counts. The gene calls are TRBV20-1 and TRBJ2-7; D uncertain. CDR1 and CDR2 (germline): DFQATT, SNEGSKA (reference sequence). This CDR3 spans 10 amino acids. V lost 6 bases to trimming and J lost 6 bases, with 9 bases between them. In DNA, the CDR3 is TGCAGTGCCCCCGGGCGCGAGCAGTACTTC. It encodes CSAPGREQYF.

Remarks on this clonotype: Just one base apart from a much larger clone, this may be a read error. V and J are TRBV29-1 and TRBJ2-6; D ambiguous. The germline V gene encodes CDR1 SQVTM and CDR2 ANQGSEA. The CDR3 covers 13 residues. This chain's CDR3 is CRVGDSGANVLTF. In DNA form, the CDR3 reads TGCCGCGTTGGTGACTCTGGGGCCAACGTCCTGACTTTC.

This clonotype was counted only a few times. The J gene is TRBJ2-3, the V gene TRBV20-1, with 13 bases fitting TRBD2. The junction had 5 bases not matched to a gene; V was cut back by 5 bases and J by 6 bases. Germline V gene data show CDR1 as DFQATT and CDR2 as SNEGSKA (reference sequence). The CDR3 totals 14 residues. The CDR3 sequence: CSAELAGGIDTQYF. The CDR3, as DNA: TGCAGTGCTGAACTAGCGGGAGGGATTGATACGCAGTATTTT.

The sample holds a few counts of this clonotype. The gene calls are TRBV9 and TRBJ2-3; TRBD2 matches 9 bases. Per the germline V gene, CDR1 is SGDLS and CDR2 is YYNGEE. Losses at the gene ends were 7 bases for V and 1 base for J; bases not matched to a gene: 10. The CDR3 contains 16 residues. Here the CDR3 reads CASSGTSFIGTDTQYF. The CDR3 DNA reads TGTGCCAGCTCCGGGACTAGCTTTATTGGCACAGATACGCAGTATTTT.

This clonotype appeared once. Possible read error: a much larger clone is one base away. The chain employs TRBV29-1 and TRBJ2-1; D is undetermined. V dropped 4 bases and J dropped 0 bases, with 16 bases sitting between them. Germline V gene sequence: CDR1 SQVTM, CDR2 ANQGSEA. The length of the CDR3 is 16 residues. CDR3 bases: TGCAGCGTTGGAACCCCTTCAGCGCGCTCCTACAATGAGCAGTTCTTC. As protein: CSVGTPSARSYNEQFF.

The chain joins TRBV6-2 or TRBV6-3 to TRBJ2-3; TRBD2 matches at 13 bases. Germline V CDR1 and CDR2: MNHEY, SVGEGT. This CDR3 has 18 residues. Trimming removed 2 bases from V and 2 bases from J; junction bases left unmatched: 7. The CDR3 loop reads CASSYLAGTSGDTDTQYF. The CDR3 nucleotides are TGTGCCAGCAGTTACCTCGCCGGGACTAGCGGGGACACAGATACGCAGTATTTT.

The chain's CDR3 is CASSGDQTYEQYF. The CDR3 DNA follows: TGTGCCAGCAGTGGAGACCAAACCTACGAGCAGTACTTC. This chain connects TRBV2 to TRBJ2-7; D gene unclear. The germline CDR1 and CDR2 sequences are SNHLY and FYNNEI. Trimming stripped 4 bases from V and 2 bases from J, with 9 bases between. This CDR3 spans 13 amino acids.

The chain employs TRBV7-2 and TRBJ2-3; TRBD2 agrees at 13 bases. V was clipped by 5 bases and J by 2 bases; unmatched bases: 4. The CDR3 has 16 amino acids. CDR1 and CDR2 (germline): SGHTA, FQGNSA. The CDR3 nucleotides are TGTGCCAGCAGCACGGGGACTAGCGGGGACACAGATACGCAGTATTTT. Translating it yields CASSTGTSGDTDTQYF.

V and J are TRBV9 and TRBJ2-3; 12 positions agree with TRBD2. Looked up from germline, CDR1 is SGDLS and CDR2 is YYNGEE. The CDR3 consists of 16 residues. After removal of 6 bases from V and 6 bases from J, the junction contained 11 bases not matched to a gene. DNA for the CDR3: TGTGCCAGCACCCCCTCGTCAGGACTAGCGGGGGATACGCAGTATTTT. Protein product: CASTPSSGLAGDTQYF.

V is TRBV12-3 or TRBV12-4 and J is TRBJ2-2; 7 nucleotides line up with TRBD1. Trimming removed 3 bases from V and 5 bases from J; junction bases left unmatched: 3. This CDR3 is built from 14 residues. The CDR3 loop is CASSLRGRTGELFF. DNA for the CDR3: TGTGCCAGCAGTTTGAGGGGGCGGACCGGGGAGCTGTTTTTT.

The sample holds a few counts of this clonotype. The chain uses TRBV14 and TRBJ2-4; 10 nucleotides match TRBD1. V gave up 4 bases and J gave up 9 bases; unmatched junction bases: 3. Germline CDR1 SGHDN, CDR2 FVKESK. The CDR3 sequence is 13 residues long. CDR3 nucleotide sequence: TGTGCCAGCAGCCTTTGGGACAGGGGCATTCAGTACTTC. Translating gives CASSLWDRGIQYF.

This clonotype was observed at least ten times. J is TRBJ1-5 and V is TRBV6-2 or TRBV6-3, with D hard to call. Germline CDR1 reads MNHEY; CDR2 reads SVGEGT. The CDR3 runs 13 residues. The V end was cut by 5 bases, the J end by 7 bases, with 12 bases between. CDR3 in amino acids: CASSPRGWQPQHF. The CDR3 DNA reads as TGTGCCAGCAGTCCTCGGGGATGGCAGCCCCAGCATTTT.